The present entry profiles one T cell receptor (beta chain) with its context. This clonotype was seen only a few times. It lacks a known antigen. There are no base qualities to consult, and no much larger clone falls within one base. The protocol used for the library was PCR. The instrument given in TCRdb is Illumina MiSeq. TCRdb reworked the public reads: Q25 trimming with fastp, MiXCR clone assembly, productive beta chains retained. Every entry covers one CDR3 protein and lists the most common genes and DNA from its rows. Within this sample are 10,000 or so distinct CDR3 sequences, with about 35% of them counted one time only. Roughly 6.1% of the sample belongs to the ten largest clones. Per the germline V gene, SGHRS is the CDR1 and YFSETQ is the CDR2. The CDR3 sequence holds 14 residues, the cysteine and phenylalanine included. Only the CDR3 part of the read is kept: 42 bases, read in frame from the first base. V and J lose 5 bases and 3 bases, and a span of 15 bases separates them.

The data derive from a study of regulatory and conventional T cells in breast cancer (dated by TCRdb to between 2014 and 2017). The chain is encoded by TRBV5-1 joined to TRBJ2-7; tentative D gene TRBD2, with 5 bases matching. The sequence was collected from a male donor in good health. Sequenced material: conventional T cells from blood. The CDR3 in this case is CASSWTAEGYEQYF. At the DNA level, the sequence is TGCGCCAGCAGTTGGACGGCCGAGGGCTACGAGCAGTACTTC.